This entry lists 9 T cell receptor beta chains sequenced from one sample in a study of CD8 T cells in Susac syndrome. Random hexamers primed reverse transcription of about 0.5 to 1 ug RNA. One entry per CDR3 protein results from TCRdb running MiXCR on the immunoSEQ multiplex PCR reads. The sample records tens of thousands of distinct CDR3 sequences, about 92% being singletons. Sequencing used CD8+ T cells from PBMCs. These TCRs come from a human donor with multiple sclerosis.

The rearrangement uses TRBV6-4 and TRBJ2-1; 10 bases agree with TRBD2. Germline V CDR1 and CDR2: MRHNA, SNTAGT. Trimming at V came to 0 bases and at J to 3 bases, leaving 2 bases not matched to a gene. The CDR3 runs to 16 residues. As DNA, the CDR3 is TGTGCCAGCAGTGACTCTACTAGCGGGGACTACAATGAGCAGTTCTTC. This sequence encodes CASSDSTSGDYNEQFF.

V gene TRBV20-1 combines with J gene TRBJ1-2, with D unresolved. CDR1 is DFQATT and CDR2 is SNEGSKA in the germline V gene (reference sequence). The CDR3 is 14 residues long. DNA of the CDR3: TGCATTCCCCACTCGTGGGGATGGGACTATGGCTACACCTTC. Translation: CIPHSWGWDYGYTF.

The CDR3 sequence is CASSLNVGSPLHF. The CDR3 DNA sequence: TGTGCCAGCAGCTTAAATGTGGGATCACCCCTCCACTTT. The chain couples TRBV7-9 to TRBJ1-6; D unresolved. The CDR3 is 13 amino acids. Looked up from germline, CDR1 is SEHNR and CDR2 is FQNEAQ (reference sequence). Trimming cost V 2 bases and J 10 bases, with 9 bases left between them. Full variable domain (rest looked up from reference TRBV7-9 and TRBJ1-6): DTGVSQNPRHKITKRGQNVTFRCDPISEHNRLYWYRQTLGQGPEFLTYFQNEAQLEKSRLLSDRFSAERPKGSFSTLEIQRTEQGDSAMYLCASSLNVGSPLHFGNGTRLTVT.

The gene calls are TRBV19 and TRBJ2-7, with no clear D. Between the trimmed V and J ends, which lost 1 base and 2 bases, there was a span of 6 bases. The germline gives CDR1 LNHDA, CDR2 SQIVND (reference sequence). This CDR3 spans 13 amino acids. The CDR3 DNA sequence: TGTGCCAGTAGTATAGGACCCACCTACGAGCAGTACTTC. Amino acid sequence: CASSIGPTYEQYF.

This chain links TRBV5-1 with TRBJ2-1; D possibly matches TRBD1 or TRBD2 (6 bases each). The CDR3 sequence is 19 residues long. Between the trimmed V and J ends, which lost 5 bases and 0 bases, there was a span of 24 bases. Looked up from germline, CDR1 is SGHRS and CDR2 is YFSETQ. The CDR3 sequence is CASRWTGARVTSSYNEQFF. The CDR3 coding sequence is TGCGCCAGCAGATGGACGGGGGCTCGGGTTACGAGCTCCTACAATGAGCAGTTCTTC.

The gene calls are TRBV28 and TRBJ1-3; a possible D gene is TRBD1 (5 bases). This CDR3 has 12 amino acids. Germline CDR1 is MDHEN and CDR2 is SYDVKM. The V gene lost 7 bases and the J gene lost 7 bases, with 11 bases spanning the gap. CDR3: CASTGVRNTIYF. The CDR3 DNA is TGTGCCAGCACGGGGGTTAGGAACACCATATATTTT.

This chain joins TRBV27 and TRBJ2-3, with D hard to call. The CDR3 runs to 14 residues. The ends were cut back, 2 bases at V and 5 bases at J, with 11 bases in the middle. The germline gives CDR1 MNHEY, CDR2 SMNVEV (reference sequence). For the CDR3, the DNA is TGTGCCAGCAGTTTAGCCCCCCTGTTAGATACGCAGTATTTT. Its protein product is CASSLAPLLDTQYF.

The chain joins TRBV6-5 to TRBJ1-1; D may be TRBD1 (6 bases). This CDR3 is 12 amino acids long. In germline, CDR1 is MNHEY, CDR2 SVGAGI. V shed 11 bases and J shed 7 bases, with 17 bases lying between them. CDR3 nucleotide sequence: TGTGCCGCCTGGGGGGGCGGGGGTGAAGCTTTCTTT. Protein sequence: CAAWGGGGEAFF.

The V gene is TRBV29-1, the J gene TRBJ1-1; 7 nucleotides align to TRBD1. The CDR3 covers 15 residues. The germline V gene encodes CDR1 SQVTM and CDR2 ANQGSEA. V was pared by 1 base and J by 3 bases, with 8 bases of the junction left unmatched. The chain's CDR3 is CSVEVSPGGHTEAFF. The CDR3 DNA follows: TGCAGCGTTGAAGTTAGCCCAGGGGGGCACACTGAAGCTTTCTTT.